This passage covers 32 T cell receptor beta chains from one sample sequenced in a study of blood T cell repertoires in COVID-19. Profiling relied on immunoSEQ multiplex PCR, and the TCRdb table lists in-frame clones only, not all of them. Among about 290,000 clones, 75% to 90% were seen once, and the ten largest hold less than 0.95%. Material for sequencing was peripheral blood. Receptors originate from a woman aged 40 to 50 who had recovered from COVID-19.

The V gene is TRBV18, the J gene TRBJ1-1; D is perhaps TRBD1 (5 bases). V was pared by 5 bases and J by 1 base, with 14 bases between. Germline values: CDR1 KGHSH, CDR2 LQKENI. The CDR3 totals 15 residues. This chain's CDR3 is CASSISTVPNTEAFF. CDR3 coding DNA: TGTGCCAGCTCAATATCGACAGTGCCGAACACTGAAGCTTTCTTT.

This clone was observed once. This sequence joins TRBV5-1 and TRBJ2-3; D uncertain. This CDR3 is 12 amino acids long. Germline CDR1 is SGHRS and CDR2 is YFSETQ. V lost 0 bases, J lost 6 bases, and 5 bases lay in between. The CDR3 is CASSLAEDTQYF. In nucleotides, the CDR3 is TGCGCCAGCAGCTTGGCCGAGGATACGCAGTATTTT. Full variable domain (rest looked up from reference TRBV5-1 and TRBJ2-3): KAGVTQTPRYLIKTRGQQVTLSCSPISGHRSVSWYQQTPGQGLQFLFEYFSETQRNKGNFPGRFSGRQFSNSRSEMNVSTLELGDSALYLCASSLAEDTQYFGPGTRLTVL.

The chain joins TRBV18 to TRBJ2-7; D is perhaps TRBD2 (5 bases). Germline V lookup: CDR1 KGHSH, CDR2 LQKENI. V lost 3 bases and J 4 bases, leaving 13 bases between the germline ends. The CDR3 sequence is 14 residues long. CDR3 in DNA: TGTGCCAGCTCACCCAGGACTGGGGAATACGAGCAGTACTTC. Amino acid sequence: CASSPRTGEYEQYF.

V gene TRBV7-3 combines with J gene TRBJ1-2, with D perhaps TRBD1 (5 bases). Germline CDR1 SGHTA, CDR2 FQGTGA. The CDR3 totals 13 residues. V was clipped by 2 bases and J by 5 bases, with 9 bases between them. The CDR3 DNA reads TGTGCCAGCAGCTTACAGGGTGGATATGGCTACACCTTC. Its protein product is CASSLQGGYGYTF. Complete variable domain (other parts from reference TRBV7-3 and TRBJ1-2): GAGVSQTPSNKVTEKGKYVELRCDPISGHTALYWYRQSLGQGPEFLIYFQGTGAADDSGLPNDRFFAVRPEGSVSTLKIQRTERGDSAVYLCASSLQGGYGYTFGSGTRLTVV.

The chain carries TRBV12-5 and TRBJ2-3; 9 bases map to TRBD1. There are 15 residues in the CDR3. The germline CDR1 and CDR2 sequences are LGHNT and FRNRAP. The V gene end was trimmed by 0 bases and the J gene end by 4 bases; junction bases not matched to a gene: 2. The CDR3 here is CASGLVTGGPDTQYF. DNA for the CDR3: TGTGCTAGTGGTTTGGTAACAGGGGGCCCAGATACGCAGTATTTT.

The chain combines TRBV6-4 with TRBJ2-2, with a tentative D call TRBD1 (5 bases). With 4 bases removed from V and 9 bases from J, the gap between germline ends came to 12 bases. The CDR3 has 13 amino acids. The germline V gene has CDR1 MRHNA and CDR2 SNTAGT. In nucleotides, the CDR3 is TGTGCCAGCAGTGGGGCCCAGGGTCGGGAGCTGTTTTTT. Protein: CASSGAQGRELFF.

This chain joins TRBV6-5 and TRBJ2-3, with TRBD2 matching over 13 bases. The CDR3 sequence is 15 residues long. Germline values: CDR1 MNHEY, CDR2 SVGAGI. Trimming removed 6 bases from V and 5 bases from J; junction bases left unmatched: 5. In nucleotides, the CDR3 is TGTGCCAGCAGCATACTAGCGGGAGGGAAAGATACGCAGTATTTT. This encodes CASSILAGGKDTQYF.

This clone was counted between two and nine times. The chain recombines TRBV19 with TRBJ2-2; the match to TRBD1 covers 8 bases. The germline CDR1 and CDR2 sequences are LNHDA and SQIVND (reference sequence). V shed 6 bases and J 7 bases; nucleotides not matched to a gene: 1. The CDR3 length is 12 residues. The CDR3 reads CASSTGGGELFF. The CDR3 bases are TGTGCCAGTAGCACAGGGGGCGGGGAGCTGTTTTTT.

The chain carries TRBV9 and TRBJ2-2; 15 bases agree with TRBD2. CDR3 length: 18 residues. Germline CDR1 and CDR2: SGDLS and YYNGEE. J lost 5 bases, V lost 4 bases, and 9 bases had no gene match. CDR3 nucleotides: TGTGCCAGCAGCTATGGACTAGCGGGAGGGCCGGGGACCGGGGAGCTGTTTTTT. Its protein product is CASSYGLAGGPGTGELFF. Variable domain in full (rest from reference TRBV9 and TRBJ2-2): DSGVTQTPKHLITATGQRVTLRCSPRSGDLSVYWYQQSLDQGLQFLIQYYNGEERAKGNILERFSAQQFPDLHSELNLSSLELGDSALYFCASSYGLAGGPGTGELFFGEGSRLTVL.

V usage is TRBV5-1 and J usage is TRBJ2-3; perhaps TRBD1 as D (6 bases). Germline values: CDR1 SGHRS, CDR2 YFSETQ. V was shortened by 2 bases and J by 6 bases, with 7 bases between the two germline ends. The CDR3 loop spans 12 amino acids. CDR3 in DNA: TGCGCCAGCAGCTTAAGGGGGGATACGCAGTATTTT. It is translated as CASSLRGDTQYF.

This clone was counted only a few times. The V and J genes are TRBV3-1 (or the pseudogene TRBV3-2) and TRBJ2-2; no clear D gene. Looked up from germline, CDR1 is LGHDT and CDR2 is YNNKEL (reference sequence). Trimming shortened V by 4 bases and J by 3 bases, and 6 bases separated the two germline ends. The CDR3 sequence is 13 residues long. The CDR3, as DNA: TGTGCCAGCAGCCCGAGCGACACCGGGGAGCTGTTTTTT. Translating gives CASSPSDTGELFF.

This clone was observed a few times. The chain uses TRBV28 and TRBJ2-7; D possibly corresponds to TRBD2 (5 bases). The CDR3 totals 13 residues. With 5 bases removed from V and 7 bases from J, the gap between germline ends came to 15 bases. CDR1 and CDR2 from the germline V gene are MDHEN and SYDVKM. CDR3 DNA sequence: TGTGCCAGCAGTCCTGTACTAGACGGGGAGCAGTACTTC. Protein product: CASSPVLDGEQYF.

This clone was observed a single time. This rearrangement joins TRBV7-9 to TRBJ2-7; D might be TRBD2 (5 bases). This CDR3 is 12 amino acids long. Germline V gene data show CDR1 as SEHNR and CDR2 as FQNEAQ (reference sequence). Trimming took 3 bases from V and 3 from J, leaving 6 bases between them. DNA of the CDR3: TGTGCCAGCAGCTTCCGGGACTACGAGCAGTACTTC. This translates into CASSFRDYEQYF.

This chain joins TRBV11-2 and TRBJ2-7; D gene unclear. Germline lookup yields CDR1 SGHAT and CDR2 FQNNGV. V was pared by 5 bases and J by 3 bases, with 5 bases between. The CDR3 extends over 11 amino acids. The CDR3 is CASSTNYEQYF. The CDR3, as DNA: TGTGCCAGCAGCACTAACTACGAGCAGTACTTC.

The CDR3 here is CSGKGGEEKLFF. The CDR3 DNA sequence: TGCAGCGGGAAAGGGGGTGAGGAAAAACTGTTTTTT. The chain has TRBV29-1 and TRBJ1-4, with D tentatively TRBD1 (6 bases). Germline V gene data show CDR1 as SQVTM and CDR2 as ANQGSEA. The CDR3 is 12 residues long. The ends were cut back, 7 bases at V and 8 bases at J, with 14 bases in the middle.

The chain uses TRBV9 and TRBJ2-5, with D perhaps TRBD1 (6 bases). The CDR3 consists of 14 residues. V gave up 0 bases and J gave up 1 base, with 7 bases separating them. Per the germline V gene, CDR1 is SGDLS and CDR2 is YYNGEE. CDR3 sequence reads: CASSVEGVQETQYF. The CDR3 DNA is TGTGCCAGCAGCGTAGAGGGGGTCCAAGAGACCCAGTACTTC.

The rearrangement links TRBV24-1 to TRBJ2-3; weak D call: TRBD2 (6 bases). The CDR3 has 16 amino acids. Germline-derived CDR1 and CDR2 are KGHDR and SFDVKD. Deletions cut 4 bases from V and 6 bases from J, with 19 bases between. The CDR3 bases are TGTGCCACCAGTGAGTCCTTCGGGAGCCTGCGGGATACGCAGTATTTT. Encoded protein: CATSESFGSLRDTQYF.

The rearrangement uses TRBV28 and TRBJ2-1; TRBD2 might be the D (6 bases). Germline V gives CDR1 MDHEN, CDR2 SYDVKM. CDR3 length: 15 amino acids. Trimming cost V 4 bases and J 6 bases, with 16 bases left between them. CDR3 loop: CASSSGSLAPNEQFF. DNA of the CDR3: TGTGCCAGCAGTTCAGGGTCCCTAGCGCCCAATGAGCAGTTCTTC.

The V gene is TRBV6-5, the J gene TRBJ2-3, with D hard to call. CDR1 MNHEY and CDR2 SVGAGI come from the germline V gene. The CDR3 has 13 residues. Trimming cost V 7 bases and J 4 bases, with 12 bases left between them. CDR3 region: CASNHGEADTQYF. DNA of the CDR3: TGTGCCAGCAACCACGGAGAAGCAGATACGCAGTATTTT.

The chain has TRBV2 and TRBJ2-1; D might be TRBD2 (5 bases). V was trimmed by 6 bases and J by 9 bases, leaving 18 bases between them. The CDR3 has 14 amino acids. From germline, CDR1 is SNHLY and CDR2 FYNNEI. The CDR3: CASSRDGLGGEQFF. As DNA, the CDR3 is TGTGCCAGCAGCCGGGATGGGCTCGGCGGTGAGCAGTTCTTC.

The chain combines TRBV5-1 with TRBJ1-4; weak D call: TRBD1 (5 bases). Trimming pared 0 bases from V and 8 bases from J, leaving 11 bases between. The CDR3 has 14 amino acids. The germline CDR1 and CDR2 sequences are SGHRS and YFSETQ. Here the CDR3 reads CASSLVQGGEKLFF. The CDR3 DNA sequence: TGCGCCAGCAGCTTGGTGCAGGGTGGAGAAAAACTGTTTTTT.

The chain carries TRBV11-1 and TRBJ2-7; 7 nucleotides agree with TRBD1. V lost 6 bases and J lost 3; bases outside the gene matches: 11. The CDR3 extends over 15 amino acids. Germline-derived CDR1 and CDR2 are SGHAT and FQDESV (reference sequence). As DNA, the CDR3 is TGTGCCAGCAGTCAAGGACAGGCGGAAATCTACGAGCAGTACTTC. Translating it yields CASSQGQAEIYEQYF.

For the CDR3, the DNA is TGCGCCAGCAGCGTAGGACGGGGTTACGAGCAGTACTTC. Translation gives CASSVGRGYEQYF. The chain joins TRBV5-1 to TRBJ2-7, with D perhaps TRBD2 (5 bases). Trimming left V 4 bases short and J 4 bases short, with 12 bases between. The germline V gene encodes CDR1 SGHRS and CDR2 YFSETQ. This CDR3 comprises 13 residues.

The V and J genes are TRBV6-5 and TRBJ2-2; D uncertain. The CDR3 covers 14 residues. Deletions cut 10 bases from V and 2 bases from J, with 14 bases between. Germline loops: CDR1 MNHEY, CDR2 SVGAGI. The CDR3 sequence: CATSLTANTGELFF. The CDR3 DNA reads as TGTGCCACGTCCCTCACAGCTAACACCGGGGAGCTGTTTTTT.

The chain uses TRBV30 and TRBJ2-1; TRBD2 aligns across 12 bases. Germline CDR1 GTSNPN, CDR2 SVGIG (reference sequence). Trimming cost V 0 bases and J 5 bases; bases outside gene matches: 8. This CDR3 is built from 17 residues. The CDR3 DNA is TGTGCCTGGAGTGTACTGGGATGGACTAGCGGGGACAATGAGCAGTTCTTC. It encodes CAWSVLGWTSGDNEQFF. Full variable domain (rest looked up from reference TRBV30 and TRBJ2-1): SQTIHQWPATLVQPVGSPLSLECTVEGTSNPNLYWYRQAAGRGLQLLFYSVGIGQISSEVPQNLSASRPQDRQFILSSKKLLLSDSGFYLCAWSVLGWTSGDNEQFFGPGTRLTVL.

The chain links TRBV5-1 to TRBJ2-5; TRBD2 is a possible D gene (9 bases). V was clipped by 0 bases and J by 5 bases, with 23 bases between them. The CDR3 runs to 18 residues. Germline-derived CDR1 and CDR2 are SGHRS and YFSETQ. This CDR3 reads CASSLGQGIAGEGETQYF. Written as DNA, the CDR3 is TGCGCCAGCAGCTTGGGACAGGGGATAGCGGGAGAGGGGGAGACCCAGTACTTC.

The chain carries TRBV29-1 and TRBJ1-2, with D perhaps TRBD1 (6 bases). Germline CDR1 SQVTM, CDR2 ANQGSEA. Trimming shortened V by 4 bases and J by 3 bases, and 15 bases separated the two germline ends. This CDR3 has 14 residues. This chain's CDR3 is CSVVGGGDDYGYTF. The CDR3 nucleotides read TGCAGCGTTGTAGGGGGAGGGGACGACTATGGCTACACCTTC.

This clone was recorded once. This chain joins TRBV18 and TRBJ2-1, with TRBD1 as a possible D gene (5 bases). CDR1 and CDR2 (germline): KGHSH, LQKENI. This CDR3 is built from 16 residues. V shed 2 bases and J shed 5 bases, with 16 bases lying between them. The CDR3 loop is CASSPAVPTVNNEQFF. CDR3 DNA: TGTGCCAGCTCACCAGCGGTTCCGACAGTTAACAATGAGCAGTTCTTC. The full variable domain, rest sourced from reference TRBV18 and TRBJ2-1, is NAGVMQNPRHLVRRRGQEARLRCSPMKGHSHVYWYRQLPEEGLKFMVYLQKENIIDESGMPKERFSAEFPKEGPSILRIQQVVRGDSAAYFCASSPAVPTVNNEQFFGPGTRLTVL.

The DNA of the CDR3 is TGTGCCAGCAGCCGAGAGCGGGACGAGTACAATGAGCAGTTCTTC. Protein product: CASSRERDEYNEQFF. The V and J genes are TRBV7-3 and TRBJ2-1; 7 bases map to TRBD2. The CDR3 has 15 amino acids. V was clipped by 5 bases and J by 4 bases; unmatched bases: 8. Germline V gene data show CDR1 as SGHTA and CDR2 as FQGTGA.

This rearrangement joins TRBV6-5 to TRBJ1-1; D not resolved. With 6 bases removed from V and 2 bases from J, the gap between germline ends came to 13 bases. The CDR3 contains 14 residues. Looked up from germline, CDR1 is MNHEY and CDR2 is SVGAGI. CDR3 residues: CASSRTTGNTEAFF. The CDR3 DNA is TGTGCCAGCAGCCGCACTACGGGTAACACTGAAGCTTTCTTT.

The chain recombines TRBV6-2 or TRBV6-3 with TRBJ1-1; tentatively, D is TRBD1 (5 bases). CDR1 is MNHEY and CDR2 is SVGEGT in the germline V gene. Trimming removed 6 bases from V and 10 bases from J, with 15 bases in between. This CDR3 has 12 residues. The CDR3: CASSSPSGVAFF. The CDR3 nucleotides are TGTGCCAGCAGCTCTCCCTCGGGGGTAGCTTTCTTT.

V is TRBV11-3 and J is TRBJ2-4, with a weak D call TRBD1 (5 bases). The germline gives CDR1 SGHNT, CDR2 YENEEA. The CDR3 runs to 14 residues. Deletions cut 2 bases from V and 5 bases from J, with 10 bases between. CDR3 DNA: TGTGCCAGCAGCTTAAGGGGTGGTGAAAACATTCAGTACTTC. Its translation: CASSLRGGENIQYF.